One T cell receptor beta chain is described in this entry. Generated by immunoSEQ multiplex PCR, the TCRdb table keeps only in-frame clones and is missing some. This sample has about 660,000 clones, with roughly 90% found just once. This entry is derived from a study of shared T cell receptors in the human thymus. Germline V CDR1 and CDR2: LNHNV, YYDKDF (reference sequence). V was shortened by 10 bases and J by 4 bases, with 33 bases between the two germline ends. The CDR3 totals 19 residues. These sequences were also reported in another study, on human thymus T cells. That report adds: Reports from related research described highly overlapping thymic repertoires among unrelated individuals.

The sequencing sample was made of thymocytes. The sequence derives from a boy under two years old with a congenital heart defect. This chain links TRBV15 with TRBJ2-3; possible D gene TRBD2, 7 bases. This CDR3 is CAIRGDTEDQSFGADTQYF. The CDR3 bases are TGTGCCATCCGGGGGGACACCGAGGACCAATCCTTTGGGGCAGATACGCAGTATTTT.